This T cell receptor (beta chain) was recorded in a study of T cell clonality in common variable immunodeficiency. Germline values: CDR1 KGHSH, CDR2 LQKENI. CDR3 length: 16 amino acids. The method was immunoSEQ multiplex PCR; TCRdb's version includes in-frame clones alone and lacks a portion of them. This repertoire holds about 39,000 clones, and none appear only once. This clone was seen only a few times. The read is 3 residues too short to cover the CDR3 end, so that end is filled in from the germline J gene. The clonotype was recovered from a person aged 18 to 75 in good health. V usage is TRBV18 and J usage is TRBJ1-2; D not resolved. Sequenced material: peripheral blood mononuclear cells. CDR3 DNA, as far as it was read: TGTGCCAGCTCACCAAGGACTAGCGGGAGGAAAGATACC. Translated, it gives CASSPRTSGRKDT. From start to end, the CDR3 is CASSPRTSGRKDTYTF.